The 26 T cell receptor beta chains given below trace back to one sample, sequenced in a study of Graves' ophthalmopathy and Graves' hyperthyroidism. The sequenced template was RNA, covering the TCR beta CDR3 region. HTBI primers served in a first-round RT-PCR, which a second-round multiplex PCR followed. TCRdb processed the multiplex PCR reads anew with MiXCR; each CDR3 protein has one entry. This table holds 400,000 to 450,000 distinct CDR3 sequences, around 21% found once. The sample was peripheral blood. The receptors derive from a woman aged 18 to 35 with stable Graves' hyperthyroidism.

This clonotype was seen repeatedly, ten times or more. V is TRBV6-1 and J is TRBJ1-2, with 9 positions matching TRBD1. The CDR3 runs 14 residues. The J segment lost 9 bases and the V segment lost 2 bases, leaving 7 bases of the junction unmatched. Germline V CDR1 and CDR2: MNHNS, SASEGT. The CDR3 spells CASSELGTGFSYTF. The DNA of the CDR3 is TGTGCCAGCAGTGAATTGGGGACAGGGTTCAGCTACACCTTC.

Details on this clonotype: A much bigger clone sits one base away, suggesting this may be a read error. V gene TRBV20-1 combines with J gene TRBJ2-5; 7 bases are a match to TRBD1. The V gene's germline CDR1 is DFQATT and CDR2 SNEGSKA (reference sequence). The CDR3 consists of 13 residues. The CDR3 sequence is CSAETGSRETQDF. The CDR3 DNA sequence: TGCAGTGCCGAGACAGGGTCGCGAGAGACCCAGGACTTC.

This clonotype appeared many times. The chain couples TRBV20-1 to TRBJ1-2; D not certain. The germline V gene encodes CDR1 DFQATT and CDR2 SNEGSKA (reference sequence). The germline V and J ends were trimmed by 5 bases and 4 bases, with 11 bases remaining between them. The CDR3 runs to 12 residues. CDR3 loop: CSAPTPGYGYTF. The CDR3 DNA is TGCAGTGCTCCGACACCCGGCTATGGCTACACCTTC.

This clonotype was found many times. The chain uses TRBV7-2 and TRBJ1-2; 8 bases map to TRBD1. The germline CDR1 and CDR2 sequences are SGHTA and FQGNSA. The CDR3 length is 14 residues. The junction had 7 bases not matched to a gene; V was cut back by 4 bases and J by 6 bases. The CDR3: CASSSDRVTNGYTF. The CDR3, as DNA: TGTGCCAGCAGCTCGGACAGGGTCACGAATGGCTACACCTTC.

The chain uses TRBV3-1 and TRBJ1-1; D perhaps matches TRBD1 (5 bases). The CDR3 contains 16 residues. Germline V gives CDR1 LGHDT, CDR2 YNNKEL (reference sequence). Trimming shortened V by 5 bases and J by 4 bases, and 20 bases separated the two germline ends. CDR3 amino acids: CASSIKLRGGVTEAFF. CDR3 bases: TGTGCCAGCAGCATCAAGTTGAGGGGCGGGGTCACTGAAGCTTTCTTT.

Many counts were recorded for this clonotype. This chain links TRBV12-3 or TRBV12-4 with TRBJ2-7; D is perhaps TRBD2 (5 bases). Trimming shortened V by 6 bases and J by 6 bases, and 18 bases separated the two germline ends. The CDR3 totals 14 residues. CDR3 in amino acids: CASRLWLSEGEQYF. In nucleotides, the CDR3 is TGTGCCAGCAGGCTGTGGCTTAGCGAGGGCGAGCAGTACTTC.

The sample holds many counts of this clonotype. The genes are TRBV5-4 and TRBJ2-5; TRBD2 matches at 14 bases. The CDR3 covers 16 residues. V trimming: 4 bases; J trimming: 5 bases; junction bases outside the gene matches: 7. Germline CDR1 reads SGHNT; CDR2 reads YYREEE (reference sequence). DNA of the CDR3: TGTGCCAGCAGCCCGAGGACTAGCGGGAGGCACGAGACCCAGTACTTC. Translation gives CASSPRTSGRHETQYF. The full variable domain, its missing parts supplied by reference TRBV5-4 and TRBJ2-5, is ETGVTQSPTHLIKTRGQQVTLRCSSQSGHNTVSWYQQALGQGPQFIFQYYREEENGRGNFPPRFSGLQFPNYSSELNVNALELDDSALYLCASSPRTSGRHETQYFGPGTRLLVL.

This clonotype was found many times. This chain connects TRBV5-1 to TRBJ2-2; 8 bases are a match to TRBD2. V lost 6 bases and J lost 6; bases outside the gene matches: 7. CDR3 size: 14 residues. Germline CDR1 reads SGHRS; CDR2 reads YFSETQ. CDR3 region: CASKSPSGSGELFF. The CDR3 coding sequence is TGCGCCAGCAAGTCGCCTAGCGGGTCCGGGGAGCTGTTTTTT.

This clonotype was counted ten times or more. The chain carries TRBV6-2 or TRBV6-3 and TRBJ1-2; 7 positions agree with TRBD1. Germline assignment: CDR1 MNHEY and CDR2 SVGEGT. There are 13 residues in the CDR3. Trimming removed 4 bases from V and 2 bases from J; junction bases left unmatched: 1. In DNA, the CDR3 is TGTGCCAGCAGTTCACAGGGGAACTATGGCTACACCTTC. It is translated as CASSSQGNYGYTF.

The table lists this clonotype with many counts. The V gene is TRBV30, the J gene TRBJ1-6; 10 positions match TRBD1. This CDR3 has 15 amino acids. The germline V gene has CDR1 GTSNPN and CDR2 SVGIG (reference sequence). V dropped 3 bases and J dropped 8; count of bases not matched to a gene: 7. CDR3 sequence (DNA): TGTGCCTGGAGCCCTACCGGGACAGGGGATTCACCCCTCCACTTT. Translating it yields CAWSPTGTGDSPLHF.

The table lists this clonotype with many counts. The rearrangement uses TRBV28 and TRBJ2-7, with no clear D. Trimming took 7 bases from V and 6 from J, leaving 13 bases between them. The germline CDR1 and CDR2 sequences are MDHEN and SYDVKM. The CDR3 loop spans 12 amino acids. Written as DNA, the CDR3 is TGTGCCAGCAACTCTTCCCCGCGCGAGCAGTACTTC. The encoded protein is CASNSSPREQYF.

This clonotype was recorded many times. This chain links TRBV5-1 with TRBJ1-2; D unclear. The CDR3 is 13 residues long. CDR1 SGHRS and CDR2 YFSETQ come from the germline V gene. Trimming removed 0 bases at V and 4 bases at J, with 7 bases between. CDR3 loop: CASSLEQSYGYTF. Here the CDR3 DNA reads TGCGCCAGCAGCTTGGAACAGTCCTATGGCTACACCTTC.

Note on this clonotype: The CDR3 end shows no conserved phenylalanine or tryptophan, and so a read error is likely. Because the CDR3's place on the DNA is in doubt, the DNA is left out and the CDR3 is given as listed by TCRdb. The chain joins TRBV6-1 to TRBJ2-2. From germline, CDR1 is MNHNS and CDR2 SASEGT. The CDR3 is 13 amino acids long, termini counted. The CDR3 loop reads CASSEVETGELCL.

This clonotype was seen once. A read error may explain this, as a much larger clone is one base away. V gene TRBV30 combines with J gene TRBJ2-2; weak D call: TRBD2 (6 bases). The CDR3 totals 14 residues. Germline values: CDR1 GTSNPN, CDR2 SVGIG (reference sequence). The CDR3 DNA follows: TGTGCCTGGACTGAGCGGGCCAACAACGGGGAGCTGTTTTTT. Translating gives CAWTERANNGELFF.

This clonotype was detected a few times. The CDR3 DNA reads TGTGCCAGCGAGAGGGAGATCGAAGCTTTCTTT. Protein sequence: CASEREIEAFF. This sequence joins TRBV2 and TRBJ1-1, with no clear D. V dropped 8 bases and J dropped 8 bases, with 12 bases sitting between them. Germline V gene lookup returns CDR1 SNHLY and CDR2 FYNNEI. CDR3 size: 11 residues.

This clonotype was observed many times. The chain's CDR3 is CASSPQGRNTEAFF. CDR3 sequence (DNA): TGTGCCAGCAGCCCCCAGGGGCGAAACACTGAAGCTTTCTTT. The chain is built from TRBV7-2 and TRBJ1-1; possibly TRBD1 for D (6 bases). Germline V gives CDR1 SGHTA, CDR2 FQGNSA. This CDR3 contains 14 residues. The V gene lost 5 bases and the J gene lost 2 bases, with 12 bases spanning the gap.

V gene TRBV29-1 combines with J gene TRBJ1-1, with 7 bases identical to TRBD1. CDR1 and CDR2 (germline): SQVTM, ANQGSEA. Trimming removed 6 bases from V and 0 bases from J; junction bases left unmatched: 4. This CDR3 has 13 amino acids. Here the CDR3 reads CSVRGGMNTEAFF. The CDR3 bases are TGCAGCGTCCGAGGGGGCATGAACACTGAAGCTTTCTTT.

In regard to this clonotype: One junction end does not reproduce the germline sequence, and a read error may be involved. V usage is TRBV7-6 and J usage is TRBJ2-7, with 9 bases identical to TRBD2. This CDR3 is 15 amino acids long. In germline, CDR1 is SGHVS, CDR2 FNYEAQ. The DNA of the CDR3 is TGTGCCAGCAGCCCTAGCGGGATGCCCTCCTACGATCAGTACTTC. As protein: CASSPSGMPSYDQYF.

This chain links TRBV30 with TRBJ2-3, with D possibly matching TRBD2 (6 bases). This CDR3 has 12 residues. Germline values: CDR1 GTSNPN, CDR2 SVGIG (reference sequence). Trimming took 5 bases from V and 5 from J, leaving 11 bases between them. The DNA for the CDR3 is TGTGCCTGGGGAGGGACCAAAGATACGCAGTATTTT. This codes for CAWGGTKDTQYF.

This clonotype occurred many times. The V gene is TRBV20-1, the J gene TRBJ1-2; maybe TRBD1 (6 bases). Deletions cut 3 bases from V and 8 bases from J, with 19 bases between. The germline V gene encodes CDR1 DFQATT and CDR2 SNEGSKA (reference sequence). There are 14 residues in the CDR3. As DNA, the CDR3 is TGCAGTGCTAGCCCCAGGGGACGCTATCGAGGCTACACCTTC. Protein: CSASPRGRYRGYTF.

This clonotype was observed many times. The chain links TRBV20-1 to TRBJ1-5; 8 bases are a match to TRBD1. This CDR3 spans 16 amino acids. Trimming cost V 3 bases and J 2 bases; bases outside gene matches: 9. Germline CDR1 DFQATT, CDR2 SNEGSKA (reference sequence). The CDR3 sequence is CSARGDRRYGNQPQHF. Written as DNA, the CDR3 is TGCAGTGCTAGGGGGGACAGGCGGTATGGCAATCAGCCCCAGCATTTT.

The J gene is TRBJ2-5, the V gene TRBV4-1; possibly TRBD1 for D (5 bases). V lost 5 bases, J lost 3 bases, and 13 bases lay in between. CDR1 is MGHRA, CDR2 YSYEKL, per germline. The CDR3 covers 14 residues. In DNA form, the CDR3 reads TGCGCCAGCAGCTCCGACAGCCAAGAAGAGACCCAGTACTTC. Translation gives CASSSDSQEETQYF.

The CDR3 sequence is CSVSGTGYEQYF. CDR3 in DNA: TGCAGCGTCTCCGGGACAGGGTACGAGCAGTACTTC. The gene calls are TRBV29-1 and TRBJ2-7; 9 bases are a match to TRBD1. Germline-derived CDR1 and CDR2 are SQVTM and ANQGSEA. The CDR3 consists of 12 residues. Trimming cost V 6 bases and J 4 bases; bases outside gene matches: 4.

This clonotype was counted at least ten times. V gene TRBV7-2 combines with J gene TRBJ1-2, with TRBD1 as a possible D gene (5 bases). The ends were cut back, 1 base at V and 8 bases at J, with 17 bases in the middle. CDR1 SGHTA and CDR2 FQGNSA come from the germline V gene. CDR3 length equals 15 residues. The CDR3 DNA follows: TGTGCCAGCAGCTTAGTTGGCAGGGCCGAGAGGGGCTACACCTTC. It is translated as CASSLVGRAERGYTF.

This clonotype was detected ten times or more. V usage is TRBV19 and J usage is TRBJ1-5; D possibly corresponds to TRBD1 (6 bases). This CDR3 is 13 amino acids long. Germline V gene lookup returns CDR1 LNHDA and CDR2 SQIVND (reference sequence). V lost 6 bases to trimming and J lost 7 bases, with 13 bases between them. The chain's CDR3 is CASSPQGLQPQHF. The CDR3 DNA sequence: TGTGCCAGTAGCCCACAGGGTTTGCAGCCCCAGCATTTT.

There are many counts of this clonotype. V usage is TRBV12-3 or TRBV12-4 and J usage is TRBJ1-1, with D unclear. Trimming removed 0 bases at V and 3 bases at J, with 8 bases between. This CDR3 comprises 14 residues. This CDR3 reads CASSLANPYTEAFF. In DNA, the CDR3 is TGTGCCAGCAGTTTAGCCAACCCCTACACTGAAGCTTTCTTT.